The 20 T cell receptor beta chains presented below share a single source sample, sequenced in a study of OX40 agonist ivuxolimab in advanced cancers. The table came from immunoSEQ multiplex PCR; TCRdb's copy has only in-frame clones and leaves some out. The sample lists about 78,000 clones, around nine tenths occurring once. The sequencing used CD4+ or CD8+ T cells sorted from blood, collected in a trial of the OX40 agonist ivuxolimab. These receptors all stem from an adult with an advanced solid tumor such as melanoma, head and neck, liver or kidney cancer.

The rearrangement uses TRBV28 and TRBJ1-4; D perhaps matches TRBD1 (5 bases). Germline loops: CDR1 MDHEN, CDR2 SYDVKM. The CDR3 consists of 15 residues. V lost 5 bases to trimming and J lost 7 bases, with 17 bases between them. CDR3: CASSTPRGGTEKLFF. Written as DNA, the CDR3 is TGTGCCAGCAGTACGCCCCGGGGGGGGACTGAAAAACTGTTTTTT.

This rearrangement joins TRBV6-1 to TRBJ2-4; D remains unclear. The V end was cut by 2 bases, the J end by 1 base, with 15 bases between. This CDR3 spans 17 amino acids. From germline, CDR1 is MNHNS and CDR2 SASEGT. CDR3 protein: CASSEFVGMMAKNIQYF. DNA of the CDR3: TGTGCCAGCAGTGAATTTGTGGGGATGATGGCCAAAAACATTCAGTACTTC.

The chain has TRBV4-1 and TRBJ1-5; no clear D gene. The germline CDR1 and CDR2 sequences are MGHRA and YSYEKL. Between the trimmed V and J ends, which lost 4 bases and 0 bases, there was a span of 13 bases. The CDR3 totals 16 residues. Here the CDR3 reads CASSLRTDYSNQPQHF. The CDR3, as DNA: TGCGCCAGCAGCCTGCGGACGGATTATAGCAATCAGCCCCAGCATTTT.

The chain recombines TRBV5-6 with TRBJ2-5; D gene unclear. Germline loops: CDR1 SGHDT, CDR2 YYEEEE. This CDR3 is built from 13 residues. Between the trimmed V and J ends, which lost 4 bases and 5 bases, there was a span of 12 bases. The CDR3 reads CASSLPLGETQYF. The CDR3 DNA reads TGTGCCAGCAGCCTCCCTTTAGGTGAGACCCAGTACTTC. The full variable domain, rest sourced from reference TRBV5-6 and TRBJ2-5, is DAGVTQSPTHLIKTRGQQVTLRCSPKSGHDTVSWYQQALGQGPQFIFQYYEEEERQRGNFPDRFSGHQFPNYSSELNVNALLLGDSALYLCASSLPLGETQYFGPGTRLLVL.

The rearrangement uses TRBV6-5 and TRBJ1-1; the D is unclear. CDR1 and CDR2 (germline): MNHEY, SVGAGI. The CDR3 runs 12 residues. The V gene lost 7 bases and the J gene lost 8 bases, with 14 bases spanning the gap. The CDR3 loop is CASTVWEAEAFF. Written as DNA, the CDR3 is TGTGCCAGCACGGTGTGGGAGGCGGAAGCTTTCTTT.

CDR3 in DNA: TGTGCCGCCACATCCGGGCGGGTAGGGGCCAACGTCCTGACTTTC. Translating it yields CAATSGRVGANVLTF. This chain joins TRBV7-8 and TRBJ2-6, with D tentatively TRBD2 (5 bases). Germline V CDR1 and CDR2: SGHVS, FQNEAQ. This CDR3 is 15 amino acids long. V lost 11 bases and J lost 4, with 18 bases in between.

DNA for the CDR3: TGTGCCAGCAGGGCGACAGGGCTTTTGGGCTACACCTTC. It yields the protein CASRATGLLGYTF. V gene TRBV6-5 combines with J gene TRBJ1-2; 7 positions agree with TRBD1. Germline-derived CDR1 and CDR2 are MNHEY and SVGAGI. This CDR3 comprises 13 residues. V shed 6 bases and J 8 bases; nucleotides not matched to a gene: 9.

V is TRBV6-1 and J is TRBJ2-5; D remains unclear. V was shortened by 1 base and J by 0 bases, with 15 bases between the two germline ends. This CDR3 contains 17 residues. Germline CDR1 is MNHNS and CDR2 is SASEGT. The CDR3 nucleotides are TGTGCCAGCAGTGAAGGGCGGACCCCGGGCCACCAAGAGACCCAGTACTTC. Protein: CASSEGRTPGHQETQYF.

The J gene is TRBJ2-5, the V gene TRBV9, with D tentatively TRBD1 (5 bases). The V gene's germline CDR1 is SGDLS and CDR2 YYNGEE. The CDR3 is made up of 14 amino acids. V gave up 0 bases and J gave up 1 base, with 7 bases separating them. In DNA, the CDR3 is TGTGCCAGCAGCGTAGGGGGCGCCCAAGAGACCCAGTACTTC. Translating gives CASSVGGAQETQYF.

CDR3 sequence (DNA): TGTGCCAGCAGTACCCACGGGTTTAACTATGGCTACACCTTC. It specifies CASSTHGFNYGYTF. The chain combines TRBV6-5 with TRBJ1-2; D not certain. This CDR3 is built from 14 residues. The V end lost 5 bases, the J end lost 1 base, and 11 bases lay between the germline ends. In germline, CDR1 is MNHEY, CDR2 SVGAGI.

The chain links TRBV5-8 to TRBJ2-7; TRBD1 matches at 10 bases. Per germline, CDR1 SGHTS and CDR2 YDEGEE. The CDR3 loop spans 14 amino acids. V was pared by 5 bases and J by 2 bases, with 4 bases of the junction left unmatched. The CDR3 nucleotides read TGTGCCAGCAGGGGGACAGGGGCCACCTACGAGCAGTACTTC. Translating it yields CASRGTGATYEQYF.

The genes are TRBV6-6 and TRBJ1-1; D call uncertain. The V end was cut by 8 bases, the J end by 2 bases, with 6 bases between. Germline V gene lookup returns CDR1 MNHNY and CDR2 SVGAGI (reference sequence). The CDR3 runs to 11 residues. The CDR3 here is CASCSNTEAFF. For the CDR3, the DNA is TGTGCCAGCTGTTCAAACACTGAAGCTTTCTTT.

The genes are TRBV10-3 and TRBJ2-2, with TRBD2 matching over 10 bases. CDR3 length equals 16 residues. Germline CDR1 and CDR2: ENHRY and SYGVKD. The ends lost 3 bases at V and 2 bases at J; junction bases unmatched: 3. The CDR3 sequence: CAISDPSGRNTGELFF. Here the CDR3 DNA reads TGTGCCATCAGTGATCCTAGCGGGAGAAACACCGGGGAGCTGTTTTTT.

The chain is built from TRBV2 and TRBJ2-5, with no clear D. V was shortened by 5 bases and J by 2 bases, with 6 bases between the two germline ends. Germline values: CDR1 SNHLY, CDR2 FYNNEI. The CDR3 extends over 12 amino acids. The CDR3 is CASSQTQETQYF. CDR3 bases: TGTGCCAGCAGTCAGACACAAGAGACCCAGTACTTC.

The DNA for the CDR3 is TGTGCCAGCAATACAAAGGACAAGAATGAAAAACTGTTTTTT. It yields the protein CASNTKDKNEKLFF. The chain joins TRBV6-1 to TRBJ1-4, with a weak D call TRBD1 (5 bases). Looked up from germline, CDR1 is MNHNS and CDR2 is SASEGT. V was shortened by 7 bases and J by 5 bases, with 14 bases between the two germline ends. The CDR3 totals 14 residues.

The rearrangement joins TRBV18 to TRBJ2-1, with D possibly being TRBD2 (6 bases). Germline CDR1 reads KGHSH; CDR2 reads LQKENI. The CDR3 is 14 amino acids. The ends were cut back, 3 bases at V and 8 bases at J, with 14 bases in the middle. As DNA, the CDR3 is TGTGCCAGCTCACCCGGGCTAGCGAATCATGAGCAGTTCTTC. Its translation: CASSPGLANHEQFF.

Of note for this clone: A read error may produce the germline difference seen at one junction end. This chain connects TRBV10-3 to TRBJ1-4; D remains ambiguous. The germline V gene encodes CDR1 ENHRY and CDR2 SYGVKD. This CDR3 spans 12 amino acids. The CDR3 region has the DNA TGTGCCATCAGTGAAACTACTGAAAAACTGTTTTTT. Translation: CAISETTEKLFF.

The gene calls are TRBV7-6 and TRBJ2-3, with unresolved D. Trimming took off 5 bases at V and 3 bases at J, with 9 bases between the two ends. The CDR3 consists of 13 residues. Germline assignment: CDR1 SGHVS and CDR2 FNYEAQ. The CDR3 sequence is CASSLLWTDTQYF. The DNA of the CDR3 is TGTGCCAGCAGCCTACTTTGGACAGATACGCAGTATTTT.

The chain carries TRBV7-9 and TRBJ2-5, with D tentatively TRBD1 or TRBD2 (5 bases each). The CDR3 spans 17 residues. Trimming removed 2 bases at V and 1 base at J, with 17 bases between. Germline V gene sequence: CDR1 SEHNR, CDR2 FQNEAQ (reference sequence). The CDR3 bases are TGTGCCAGCAGCTTACGCTCCGGGAAAGGGGCCCAAGAGACCCAGTACTTC. Its protein product is CASSLRSGKGAQETQYF. The complete variable domain, with remaining parts taken from reference TRBV7-9 and TRBJ2-5, reads DTGVSQNPRHKITKRGQNVTFRCDPISEHNRLYWYRQTLGQGPEFLTYFQNEAQLEKSRLLSDRFSAERPKGSFSTLEIQRTEQGDSAMYLCASSLRSGKGAQETQYFGPGTRLLVL.

The V call is TRBV13, the J call TRBJ2-7; 7 nucleotides line up with TRBD1. Unmatched junction bases numbered 11, after V lost 5 bases and J lost 7 bases. Germline-derived CDR1 and CDR2 are PRHDT and FYEKMQ (reference sequence). The CDR3 is 14 residues long. This chain's CDR3 is CASSIKGASGEQYF. The CDR3 DNA is TGTGCCAGCAGCATAAAGGGGGCGTCGGGTGAGCAGTACTTC.